In its sample, the clone carrying this TCR beta chain was seen many times. Its antigen is unidentified. J was trimmed by 6 bases and V by 6 bases; bases with no gene match: 6. The length of the CDR3 is 14 residues. This specimen belongs to a study of T cells after yellow fever vaccination. Whole-study results and caveats: A small share of clonotypes appeared in both CD4 and CD8 compartments. Abundant bulk-population clonotypes could contaminate the FACS-sorted repertoires. A faster peak, day 5 versus 15, was reached by the weaker secondary response.

From the 5' RACE reads, TCRdb called clonotypes with MiXCR, one entry per CDR3 protein. Among 100,000 to 150,000 distinct CDR3 sequences listed, 7.5% to 10% were seen once. This clonotype was sampled from a man aged 18 to 29 who received the YFV17D yellow fever vaccine. V is TRBV12-3 or TRBV12-4 and J is TRBJ2-2; 8 bases fit TRBD1. The source material was CD8+ T cells sorted from PBMCs, sampled on the day of the yellow fever booster vaccination. CDR3 protein: CASRRTGFAGELFF. CDR3 coding DNA: TGTGCCAGCAGAAGGACAGGGTTTGCCGGGGAGCTGTTTTTT.